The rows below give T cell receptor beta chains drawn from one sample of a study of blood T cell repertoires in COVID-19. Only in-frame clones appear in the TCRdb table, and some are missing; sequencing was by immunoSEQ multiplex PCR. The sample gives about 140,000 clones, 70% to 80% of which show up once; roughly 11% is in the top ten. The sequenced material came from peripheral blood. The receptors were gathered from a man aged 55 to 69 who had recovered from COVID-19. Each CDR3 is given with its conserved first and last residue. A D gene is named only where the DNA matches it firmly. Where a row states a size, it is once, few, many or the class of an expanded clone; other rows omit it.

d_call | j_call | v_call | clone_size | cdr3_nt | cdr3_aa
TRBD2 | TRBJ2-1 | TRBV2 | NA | TGTGCCAGCAGCGGGCCTAGCGGGACCCAGTTCTTC | CASSGPSGTQFF
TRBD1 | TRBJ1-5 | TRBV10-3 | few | TGTGCCACCAAGCCTCAGGGGGTAAATCAGCCCCAGCATTTT | CATKPQGVNQPQHF
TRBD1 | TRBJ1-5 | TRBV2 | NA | TGTGCCAGCAGCCGGGACAGGGGGAACAATCAGCCCCAGCATTTT | CASSRDRGNNQPQHF
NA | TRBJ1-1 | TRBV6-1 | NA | TGTGCCAGCAGTGAAGAGGGGGGGGCCTGGTACGTGAACACTGAAGCTTTCTTT | CASSEEGGAWYVNTEAFF
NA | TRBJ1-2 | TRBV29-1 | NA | TGCAGCGTTGAAGTGGCGGGGGCATATGGCTACACCTTC | CSVEVAGAYGYTF
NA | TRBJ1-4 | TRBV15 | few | TGTGCCACCAGCAGAGAACCCCGGGGGGCGAGAGAAAAACTGTTTTTT | CATSREPRGAREKLFF
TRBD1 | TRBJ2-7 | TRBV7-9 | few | TGTGCCAGCAGCTTAGAAGGACAGGGCCCCTACGAGCAGTACTTC | CASSLEGQGPYEQYF
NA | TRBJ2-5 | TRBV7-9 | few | TGTGCCAGCAGTCCGGGGCCAGGGGGGACTCAAGAGACCCAGTACTTC | CASSPGPGGTQETQYF
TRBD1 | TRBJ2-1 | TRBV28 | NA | TGTGCCAGCAGGCCGACAGGGGGGCGGGGAGGAGGCTCCTACAATGAGCAGTTCTTC | CASRPTGGRGGGSYNEQFF
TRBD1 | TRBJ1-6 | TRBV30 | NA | TGTGCCTGGAGTGTTAACAGGGGCGTGAATTCACCCCTCCACTTT | CAWSVNRGVNSPLHF
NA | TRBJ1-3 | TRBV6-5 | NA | TGTGCCAGCAGCAACAGTGCCGGCTCTGGAAACACCATATATTTT | CASSNSAGSGNTIYF
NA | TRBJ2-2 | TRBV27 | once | TGTGCCAGCAGTAATACCGCCGGACTGATGAACACCGGGGAGCTGTTTTTT | CASSNTAGLMNTGELFF
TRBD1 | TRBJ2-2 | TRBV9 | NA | TGTGCCAGCAGCGTAAGGCCTATCAACTACAGGGGGCGAGACACCGGGGAGCTGTTTTTT | CASSVRPINYRGRDTGELFF
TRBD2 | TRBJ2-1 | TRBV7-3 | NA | TGTGCCAGCAGCTTAACAGCGGGGGGATCTAGTAGGAAGTTCTTC | CASSLTAGGSSRKFF
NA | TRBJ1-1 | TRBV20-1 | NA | TGCAGTGCTAGTCGGGGGGCTGTTAGCACTGAAGCTTTCTTT | CSASRGAVSTEAFF
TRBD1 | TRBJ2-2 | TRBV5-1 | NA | TGCGCCAGCAGCTCGAGGACAGGCTACGGCACCGGGGAGCTGTTTTTT | CASSSRTGYGTGELFF
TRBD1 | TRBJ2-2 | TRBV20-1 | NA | TGCAGTGCTAGTGTGGACAGGGCCACCGGGGAGCTGTTTTTT | CSASVDRATGELFF
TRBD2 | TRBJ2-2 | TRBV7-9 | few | TGTGCCAGCAGCTCGACTAGCGGTGCGAACACCGGGGAGCTGTTTTTT | CASSSTSGANTGELFF
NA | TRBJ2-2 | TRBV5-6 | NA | TGTGCCAGCAGCTCCCCAACCCCGAGGACCGGGGAGCTGTTTTTT | CASSSPTPRTGELFF
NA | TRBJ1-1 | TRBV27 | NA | TGTGCCAGCAGTTCGTCCGGACAGCGGAACACTGAAGCTTTCTTT | CASSSSGQRNTEAFF
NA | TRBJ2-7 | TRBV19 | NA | TGTGCCAGTAGTACGACCAATCTCCAGGGGCCGGCCTACGAGCAGTACTTC | CASSTTNLQGPAYEQYF
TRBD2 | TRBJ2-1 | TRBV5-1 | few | TGCGCCAGCAGCACGACTAGCGGGAGACGTGAGCAGTTCTTC | CASSTTSGRREQFF
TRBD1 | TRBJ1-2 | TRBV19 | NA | TGTGCCAGTAGTGGCAACCAGGGACAGAAAACCTATGGCTACACCTTC | CASSGNQGQKTYGYTF
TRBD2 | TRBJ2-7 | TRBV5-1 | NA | TGCGCCAGCAGCTTGGCCTCCTCTAGCGGGTACGAGCAGTACTTC | CASSLASSSGYEQYF
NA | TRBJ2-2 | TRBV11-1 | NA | TGTGCCAGCAGCTTAGGGTCCAGGGTCGGGGAGCTGTTTTTT | CASSLGSRVGELFF
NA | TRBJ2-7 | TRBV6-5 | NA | TGTGCCAGCAGTCGCGACTCCTACGAGCAGTACTTC | CASSRDSYEQYF
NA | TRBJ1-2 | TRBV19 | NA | TGTGCCAGTAGTATAGCCGTACCCCTAGCCTATGGCTACACCTTC | CASSIAVPLAYGYTF
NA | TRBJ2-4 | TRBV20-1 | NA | TGCAGTGCTAGTCGGGTAGACAAAAACATTCAGTACTTC | CSASRVDKNIQYF
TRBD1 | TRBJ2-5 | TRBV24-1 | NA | TGTGCCACCGGGGGACAGGGGTCGGAGACCCAGTACTTC | CATGGQGSETQYF
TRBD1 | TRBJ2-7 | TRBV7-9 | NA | TGTGCCAGCAGCCCGGACAGGGTTCAGAGGTACGAGCAGTACTTC | CASSPDRVQRYEQYF
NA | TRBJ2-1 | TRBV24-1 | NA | TGTGCCACCAGTGATCACTCAGGAGGAGTATCGTTCTTC | CATSDHSGGVSFF
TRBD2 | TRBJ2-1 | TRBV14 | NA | TGTGCCAGCAGCCACGCTCAACGGGGGGGGAGCTCCTACAATGAGCAGTTCTTC | CASSHAQRGGSSYNEQFF
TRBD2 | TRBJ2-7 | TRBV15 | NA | TGTGCCACCAGCAGAGATCTAGCGGGGGGACGAGAGCAGTACTTC | CATSRDLAGGREQYF
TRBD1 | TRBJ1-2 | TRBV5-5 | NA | TGTGCCAGCAGCTCTACTCCGGGACAGGGACTATATGGCTACACCTTC | CASSSTPGQGLYGYTF
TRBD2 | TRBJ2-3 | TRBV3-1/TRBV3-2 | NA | TGTGCCAGCAGCATAGCGGGAGGGCTATCAGATACGCAGTATTTT | CASSIAGGLSDTQYF
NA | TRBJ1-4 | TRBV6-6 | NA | TGTGCCAGTATTTCGACGGGAAAACTGTTTTTT | CASISTGKLFF
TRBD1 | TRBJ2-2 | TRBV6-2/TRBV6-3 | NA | TGTGCCAGCAGCCCGGGACAGTTGGCCGGGGAGCTGTTTTTT | CASSPGQLAGELFF
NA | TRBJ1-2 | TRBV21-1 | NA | TGTGCCAGCAGCAAAGGACAGTCCGGCTACACCTTC | CASSKGQSGYTF
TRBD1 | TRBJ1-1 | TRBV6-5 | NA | TGTGCCAGCATGTACCACGGACAGGGCGCACTGGGGGCTTTCTTT | CASMYHGQGALGAFF
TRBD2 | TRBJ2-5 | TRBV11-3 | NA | TGTGCCAGCAGCTTTGGGAGGGCTCAAGAGACCCAGTACTTC | CASSFGRAQETQYF
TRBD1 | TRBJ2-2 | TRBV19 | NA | TGTGCCAGTAGTATTAGGGACAGGCTAACCGGGGAGCTGTTTTTT | CASSIRDRLTGELFF
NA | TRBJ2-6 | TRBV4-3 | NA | TGCGCCAGCAGCCATCTAACAGGGCCCGGTGGGGCCAACGTCCTGACTTTC | CASSHLTGPGGANVLTF
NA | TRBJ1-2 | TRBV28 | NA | TGTGCCAGCAGTTTTAATATTAGGGGTGGCTACACCTTC | CASSFNIRGGYTF
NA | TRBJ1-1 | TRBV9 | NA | TGTGCCAGCAGCGTGCTCGGGGACACTGAAGCTTTCTTT | CASSVLGDTEAFF
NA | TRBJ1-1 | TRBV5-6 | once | TGTGCCAGCAGCGCCCCGCAGGAGGGTAACACTGAAGCTTTCTTT | CASSAPQEGNTEAFF
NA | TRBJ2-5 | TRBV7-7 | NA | TGTGCTAGCAGCTCAAACGGGAAAGAGACCCAGTACTTC | CASSSNGKETQYF
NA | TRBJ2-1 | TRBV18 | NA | TGTGCCAGCTCACCCGGACAAGAGTACAATGAGCAGTTCTTC | CASSPGQEYNEQFF
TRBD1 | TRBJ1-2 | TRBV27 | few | TGTGCCAGCAGTCCCAGGGGGCTCAAGTTAACCCCCCGGTTAGGGGACGGCTACACCTTC | CASSPRGLKLTPRLGDGYTF
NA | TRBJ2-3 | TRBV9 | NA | TGTGCCAGCAGCGAGGGAGATATGTTAGATACGCAGTATTTT | CASSEGDMLDTQYF
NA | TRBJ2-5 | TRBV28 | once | TGTGCCAGCAGTTTTTTGCAGGGGAGTCGGGAGACCCAGTACTTC | CASSFLQGSRETQYF
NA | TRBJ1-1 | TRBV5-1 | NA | TGCGCCAGCAGCTTCGGGGGTAACACTGAAGCTTTCTTT | CASSFGGNTEAFF
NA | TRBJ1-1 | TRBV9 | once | TGTGCCAGCAGCTACGGGGACACTGAAGCTTTCTTT | CASSYGDTEAFF
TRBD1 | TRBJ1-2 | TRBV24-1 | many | TGTGCCACCAGCAAGCGGACAGGGTATAGCTACACCTTC | CATSKRTGYSYTF
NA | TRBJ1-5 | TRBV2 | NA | TGTGCCAGCACGGGGGGGTTTAATCAGCCCCAGCATTTT | CASTGGFNQPQHF
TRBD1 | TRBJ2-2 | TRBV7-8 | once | TGTGCCAGCAGCTTAAGAAAGGGGACAGGGCACGGGGAGCTGTTTTTT | CASSLRKGTGHGELFF